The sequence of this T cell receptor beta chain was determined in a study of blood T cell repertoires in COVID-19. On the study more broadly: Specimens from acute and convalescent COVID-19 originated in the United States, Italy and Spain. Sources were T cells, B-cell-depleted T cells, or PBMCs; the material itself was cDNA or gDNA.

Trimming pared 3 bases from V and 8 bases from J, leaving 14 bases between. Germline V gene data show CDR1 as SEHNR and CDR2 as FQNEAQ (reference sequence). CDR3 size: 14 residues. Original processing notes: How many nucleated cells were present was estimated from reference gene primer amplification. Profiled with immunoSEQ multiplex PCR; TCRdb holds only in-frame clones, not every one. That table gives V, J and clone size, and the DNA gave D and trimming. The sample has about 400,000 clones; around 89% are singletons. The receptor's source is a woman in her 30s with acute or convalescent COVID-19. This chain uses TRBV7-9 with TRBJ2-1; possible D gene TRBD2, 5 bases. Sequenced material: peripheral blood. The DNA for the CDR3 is TGTGCCAGCAGCTTTCAAGCGGAGGTTGATGAGCAGTTCTTC. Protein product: CASSFQAEVDEQFF.